Below are 15 T cell receptor beta chains sequenced from a single sample in a study of control samples from healthy donors and cancer patients. Clones were sequenced by immunoSEQ multiplex PCR, and TCRdb holds only the in-frame ones, with some missing. The table includes about 410,000 clones, 75% to 95% detected once. Sequenced material: PBMCs. The receptor source for this set is a man aged 40-49 years with head and neck cancer.

V gene TRBV6-6 combines with J gene TRBJ2-7; possible D gene TRBD1, 6 bases. CDR1 and CDR2 from the germline V gene are MNHNY and SVGAGI (reference sequence). This CDR3 region has 13 residues. V lost 0 bases, J lost 7 bases, and 10 bases lay in between. CDR3 region: CASSYSNREEQYF. The CDR3 region has the DNA TGTGCCAGCAGTTACTCGAACAGGGAAGAGCAGTACTTC.

The chain combines TRBV4-1 with TRBJ2-6; D may be TRBD1 (5 bases). Germline V gene data show CDR1 as MGHRA and CDR2 as YSYEKL. This CDR3 spans 14 amino acids. Trimming left V 4 bases short and J 2 bases short, with 6 bases between. Here the CDR3 DNA reads TGCGCCAGCAGCCCGACAGCTGGGGCCAACGTCCTGACTTTC. It translates to CASSPTAGANVLTF.

The chain combines TRBV2 with TRBJ1-1; D gene uncertain. Trimming shortened V by 6 bases and J by 1 base, and 12 bases separated the two germline ends. CDR1 is SNHLY and CDR2 is FYNNEI in the germline V gene. This CDR3 region has 14 residues. The CDR3 protein is CASRAQSSNTEAFF. The CDR3 DNA is TGTGCCAGCAGGGCCCAGTCATCGAACACTGAAGCTTTCTTT.

The gene calls are TRBV7-3 and TRBJ2-3, with D unresolved. The CDR3 length is 11 residues. V was shortened by 5 bases and J by 5 bases, with 5 bases between the two germline ends. Looked up from germline, CDR1 is SGHTA and CDR2 is FQGTGA. CDR3 region: CASSRGDTQYF. The CDR3 DNA is TGTGCCAGCAGCCGCGGAGATACGCAGTATTTT.

The chain combines TRBV10-1 with TRBJ2-5; 9 bases line up with TRBD2. Trimming took 0 bases from V and 2 from J; bases not matched to a gene: 7. The CDR3 has 17 residues. Germline-derived CDR1 and CDR2 are WNHNN and SYGVQD (reference sequence). The CDR3 region is CASSESRLAGSQETQYF. The CDR3 nucleotides read TGCGCCAGCAGTGAGTCTCGGCTAGCGGGATCTCAAGAGACCCAGTACTTC.

As concerns this clone: This specimen includes other DNA sequences encoding the same CDR3. This chain joins TRBV27 and TRBJ2-2; D not resolved. V was cut by 4 bases and J by 5 bases, with 2 bases left in between. The CDR3 extends over 11 amino acids. Germline-derived CDR1 and CDR2 are MNHEY and SMNVEV (reference sequence). CDR3 in DNA: TGTGCCAGCAGTTATACCGGGGAGCTGTTTTTT. Amino acids: CASSYTGELFF.

The chain joins TRBV4-3 to TRBJ2-7, with 8 bases lining up with TRBD1. The V segment lost 2 bases and the J segment 1 base; nucleotides outside the gene matches: 1. This CDR3 region has 14 residues. CDR1 and CDR2 from the germline V gene are LGHNA and YSLEER. The CDR3 loop reads CASSQRQGSYEQYF. Written as DNA, the CDR3 is TGCGCCAGCAGCCAACGACAGGGGTCCTACGAGCAGTACTTC.

The J gene is TRBJ1-6, the V gene TRBV3-1 (or the pseudogene TRBV3-2); the D gene is possibly TRBD1 (5 bases). Trimming shortened V by 4 bases and J by 10 bases, and 8 bases separated the two germline ends. Germline V gene sequence: CDR1 LGHDT, CDR2 YNNKEL (reference sequence). The CDR3 covers 12 residues. The chain's CDR3 is CASSPGNSPLHF. The CDR3 DNA follows: TGTGCCAGCAGCCCAGGGAACTCACCCCTCCACTTT.

The chain recombines TRBV29-1 with TRBJ2-1; D is possibly TRBD1 or TRBD2 (5 bases each). The germline V and J ends were trimmed by 1 base and 5 bases, with 18 bases remaining between them. The CDR3 contains 16 residues. Per the germline V gene, CDR1 is SQVTM and CDR2 is ANQGSEA. CDR3 in DNA: TGCAGCGTTGAAGGTGGCATCCGGGACGAGAACAATGAGCAGTTCTTC. It codes for CSVEGGIRDENNEQFF.

The rearrangement joins TRBV7-9 to TRBJ1-1; 7 bases are a match to TRBD1. The CDR3 runs to 14 residues. Germline V gives CDR1 SEHNR, CDR2 FQNEAQ (reference sequence). V shed 5 bases, J shed 5 bases, and the junction held 8 bases outside the gene matches. CDR3 in DNA: TGTGCCAGCAGCCCCGATACAGGGGCGACTGAAGCTTTCTTT. Translation gives CASSPDTGATEAFF.

The rearrangement joins TRBV2 to TRBJ1-4, with 8 positions matching TRBD1. The CDR3 is made up of 16 amino acids. Trimming at V came to 4 bases and at J to 0 bases, leaving 4 bases not matched to a gene. Per the germline V gene, CDR1 is SNHLY and CDR2 is FYNNEI. CDR3 nucleotide sequence: TGTGCCAGCAGTGGGGACAGGATAGCAACTAATGAAAAACTGTTTTTT. It codes for CASSGDRIATNEKLFF. The full variable domain, its missing parts supplied by reference TRBV2 and TRBJ1-4, is EPEVTQTPSHQVTQMGQEVILRCVPISNHLYFYWYRQILGQKVEFLVSFYNNEISEKSEIFDDQFSVERPDGSNFTLKIRSTKLEDSAMYFCASSGDRIATNEKLFFGSGTQLSVL.

Concerning this clone: The sample carries other DNA sequences with the same CDR3. This chain connects TRBV19 to TRBJ1-5; D unresolved. The V end was cut by 0 bases, the J end by 0 bases, with 6 bases between. Germline loops: CDR1 LNHDA, CDR2 SQIVND (reference sequence). CDR3 length equals 15 residues. The CDR3 spells CASSIDRLSNQPQHF. DNA for the CDR3: TGTGCCAGTAGTATAGATCGACTTAGCAATCAGCCCCAGCATTTT.

V gene TRBV18 combines with J gene TRBJ2-3; D perhaps matches TRBD1 (6 bases). Germline lookup yields CDR1 KGHSH and CDR2 LQKENI. The V and J ends lost 3 bases and 3 bases respectively, with 13 bases between them. This CDR3 has 15 residues. In DNA, the CDR3 is TGTGCCAGCTCACCGACAGGTGGCCCAACAGATACGCAGTATTTT. Translated: CASSPTGGPTDTQYF.

This sequence joins TRBV28 and TRBJ2-5; 7 bases agree with TRBD1. V trimming: 3 bases; J trimming: 13 bases; junction bases outside the gene matches: 11. This CDR3 comprises 13 residues. The germline V gene encodes CDR1 MDHEN and CDR2 SYDVKM. CDR3 bases: TGTGCCAGCAGTTTTAGGGGGCCCCTCCCCGGGTACTTC. It translates to CASSFRGPLPGYF.

The V gene is TRBV28, the J gene TRBJ1-2, with D maybe TRBD1 (5 bases). The ends were cut back, 3 bases at V and 8 bases at J, with 13 bases in the middle. The CDR3 length is 13 residues. Germline-derived CDR1 and CDR2 are MDHEN and SYDVKM. The CDR3 here is CASSLGVFEGYTF. For the CDR3, the DNA is TGTGCCAGCAGTTTGGGGGTCTTTGAAGGCTACACCTTC.